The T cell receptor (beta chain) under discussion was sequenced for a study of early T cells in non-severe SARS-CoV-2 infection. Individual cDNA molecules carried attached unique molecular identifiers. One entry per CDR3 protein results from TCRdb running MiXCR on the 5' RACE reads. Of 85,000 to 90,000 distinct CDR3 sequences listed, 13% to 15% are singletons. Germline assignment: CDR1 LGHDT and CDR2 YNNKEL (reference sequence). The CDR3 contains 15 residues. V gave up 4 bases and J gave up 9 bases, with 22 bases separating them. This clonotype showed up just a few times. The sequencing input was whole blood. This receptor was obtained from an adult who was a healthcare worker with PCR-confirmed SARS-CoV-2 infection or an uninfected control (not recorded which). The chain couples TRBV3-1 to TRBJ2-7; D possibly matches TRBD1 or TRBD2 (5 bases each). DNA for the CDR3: TGTGCCAGCAGCCCCACCGGGGACCGCCGCTTCGGGCAGTACTTC. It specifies CASSPTGDRRFGQYF.